This TCR beta chain was obtained from a study of regulatory T cells in long-lasting Graves disease. Researchers made TCR beta libraries by using iRepertoire HTBI primers and running Arm-PCR on CDR3 regions. TCRdb re-called the multiplex PCR reads through MiXCR, storing one row per CDR3 protein. Seen here are around 400,000 distinct CDR3 sequences, roughly 15% observed once, and the top ten hold about a fifth. Study-level results: Repertoires from persistent disease leaned toward TRBV28, TRBJ1-2 and TRBJ2-5.

The CDR3 runs 15 residues. From germline, CDR1 is SGHRS and CDR2 YFSETQ. This clonotype was picked up many times. Its cognate antigen is unknown. One end of the junction does not line up with germline, which may come from a read error. Regarding time point: newly diagnosed GD, antithyroid drugs for less than 3 months. The TCR library was prepared using RNA isolated from PBMCs. This clonotype was obtained from a female donor with Graves disease. The chain uses TRBV5-1 and TRBJ1-1; D is ambiguous. This sample comprised peripheral blood mononuclear cells (PBMCs), obtained at new diagnosis, from a patient treated with antithyroid drugs. CDR3 bases: TGCGCCAGCACTCGTGACCGGCGGATGAACGCTGAAGCTTTCTTT. Its translation: CASTRDRRMNAEAFF.